The rows below give T cell receptor beta chains drawn from one sample of a study of shared clonotypes between healthy human individuals. Using immunoSEQ multiplex PCR, the repertoire was profiled, and TCRdb retains in-frame clones only, with some absent. The sample lists some 380,000 clones, 96% occurring once. Sequenced sample: memory CD8+ T cells sorted from blood. Receptors were obtained from a man younger than 45 in good health. Each CDR3 is given with its conserved first and last residue. The D gene is left open where the match is weak.

J | D | V | DNA | CDR3
TRBJ1-1 | TRBD1 | TRBV7-6 | TGTGCCAGCAGCTCAGACAGGGGATACACTGAAGCTTTCTTT | CASSSDRGYTEAFF
TRBJ1-2 | . | TRBV6-5 | TGTGCCACCAGGGATTTGTGGATAAACACCTTC | CATRDLWINTF
TRBJ1-2 | TRBD1 | TRBV19 | TGTGCCAGTAGTATATGGACAACAGGGGGCTATGGTAACTATGGCTACACCTTC | CASSIWTTGGYGNYGYTF
TRBJ1-2 | . | TRBV7-9 | TGTGCCAGCAGCTTAGAACGTCTTTGGGGGAGAGATGGCTACACCTTC | CASSLERLWGRDGYTF
TRBJ1-1 | TRBD1 | TRBV23-1 | TGCGCCAGCAGTCAATCTATCGACAGGGACCACACTGAAGCTTTCTTT | CASSQSIDRDHTEAFF
TRBJ2-7 | . | TRBV5-6 | TGTGCCAGCAGCTCACGAGGCGAGCAGTACTTC | CASSSRGEQYF
TRBJ2-3 | TRBD1 | TRBV9 | TGTGCCAGCAGCGCAGGACAGGGCACAGATACGCAGTATTTT | CASSAGQGTDTQYF
TRBJ2-7 | . | TRBV11-2 | TGTGCCAGCAGCTTACAGGGACAATGGCAGTACTTC | CASSLQGQWQYF
TRBJ2-1 | . | TRBV2 | TGTGCCAGCACATACAATGAGCAGTTCTTC | CASTYNEQFF
TRBJ1-4 | . | TRBV30 | TGTGCCTGGGGGGATGACGCAACTAATGAAAAACTGTTTTTT | CAWGDDATNEKLFF
TRBJ1-5 | . | TRBV7-2 | TGTGCCAGCAGCTTAGAACAGGCGACGGCCCAGCATTTT | CASSLEQATAQHF
TRBJ2-1 | TRBD2 | TRBV5-1 | TGCGCCAGCAGCTTGTTTGGGACCGGGACATATAGCGGGAGTGAGCAGTTCTTC | CASSLFGTGTYSGSEQFF
TRBJ2-7 | . | TRBV4-2 | TGTGCCAGCAGCCAGTTTTCAGCGACGGGGCCTTACTACGAGCAGTACTTC | CASSQFSATGPYYEQYF
TRBJ2-1 | TRBD1 | TRBV5-1 | TGCGCCAGCAGCACGGGACAGGGGGAGAATGAGCAGTTCTTC | CASSTGQGENEQFF
TRBJ2-3 | TRBD2 | TRBV5-1 | TGCGCCAGCACGATAGCGGGTATCACAGATACGCAGTATTTT | CASTIAGITDTQYF
TRBJ2-7 | TRBD2 | TRBV29-1 | TGCAGCGTTGAATGGGAGGGCCGCTACGAGCAGTACTTC | CSVEWEGRYEQYF
TRBJ2-3 | . | TRBV9 | TGTGCCAGCAGCCTTAAGAGCACAGATACGCAGTATTTT | CASSLKSTDTQYF
TRBJ2-3 | . | TRBV13 | TGTGCCAGCAGCTTAGGACACCTAGCGTATACGCAGTATTTT | CASSLGHLAYTQYF
TRBJ1-1 | . | TRBV30 | TGTGCCTGGAGTGTATTCGGGACTGAAGCTTTCTTT | CAWSVFGTEAFF
TRBJ1-2 | . | TRBV18 | TGTGCCAGCTCACCATCCGGGGACTATGGCTACACCTTC | CASSPSGDYGYTF
TRBJ2-3 | . | TRBV27 | TGTGCCAGCTCGACCGGAGATACGCAGTATTTT | CASSTGDTQYF
TRBJ2-7 | . | TRBV6-5 | TGTGCCAGCAGTTACTCGACCAACCTACCCTACGAGCAGTACTTC | CASSYSTNLPYEQYF